This passage covers 2 T cell receptor beta chains from one sample sequenced in a study of PD-1 blockade in classical Hodgkin lymphoma. Assay used: immunoSEQ multiplex PCR; TCRdb lists only in-frame clones, some missing. This sample yields around 50,000 clones, of which 65% to 80% are seen a single time; roughly 12% belongs to the top ten. The time point here: cycle 4 day 1 (C4D1), after less than 7 weeks of nivolumab. In every patient, relapse followed autologous stem cell transplantation, while exposure to brentuximab vedotin differed. The source was peripheral blood mononuclear cells (PBMCs), collected before the fourth cycle of nivolumab. Receptors were obtained from a human donor with classical Hodgkin lymphoma.

The chain carries TRBV29-1 and TRBJ2-1; 7 bases agree with TRBD2. Trimming at V came to 5 bases and at J to 9 bases, leaving 7 bases not matched to a gene. The CDR3 loop spans 12 amino acids. Germline V gene sequence: CDR1 SQVTM, CDR2 ANQGSEA. CDR3 in DNA: TGCAGCGTTTCTAGCGGATGGGGTGAGCAGTTCTTC. Translated, it gives CSVSSGWGEQFF.

The chain couples TRBV28 to TRBJ2-7; weak D call: TRBD2 (6 bases). Germline assignment: CDR1 MDHEN and CDR2 SYDVKM. The CDR3 covers 14 residues. Trimming took off 6 bases at V and 2 bases at J, with 14 bases between the two ends. The CDR3 reads CASSLWGGTYEQYF. CDR3 nucleotides: TGTGCCAGCAGCCTTTGGGGAGGCACCTACGAGCAGTACTTC.